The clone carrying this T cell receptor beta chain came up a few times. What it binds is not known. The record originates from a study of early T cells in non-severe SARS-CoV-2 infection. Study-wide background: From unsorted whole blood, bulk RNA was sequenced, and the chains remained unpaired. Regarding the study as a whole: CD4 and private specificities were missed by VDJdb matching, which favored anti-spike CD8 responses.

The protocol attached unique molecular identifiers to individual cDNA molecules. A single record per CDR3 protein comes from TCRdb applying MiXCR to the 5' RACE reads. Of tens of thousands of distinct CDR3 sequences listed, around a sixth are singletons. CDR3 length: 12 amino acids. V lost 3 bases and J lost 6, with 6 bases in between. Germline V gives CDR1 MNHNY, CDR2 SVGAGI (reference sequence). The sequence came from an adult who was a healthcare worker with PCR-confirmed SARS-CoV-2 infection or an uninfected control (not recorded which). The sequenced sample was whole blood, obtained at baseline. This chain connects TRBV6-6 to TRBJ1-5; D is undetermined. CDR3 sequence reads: CASSYSAQPQHF. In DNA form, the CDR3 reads TGTGCCAGCAGTTATTCAGCTCAGCCCCAGCATTTT.